This TCR beta chain was recorded in a study of tumor-infiltrating lymphocytes in primary liver carcinoma. The input was 450 to 500 ng total RNA; TCR beta cDNA was made from it with a constant-region primer. TCR beta libraries came from three nested multiplex PCR rounds using slightly modified ARM-PCR. PCR rounds one and two used TRBV1-TRBV30 forward primers with a C-beta reverse primer for about 9 cycles each. TCRdb ran MiXCR on the multiplex PCR reads and lists one entry per CDR3 protein. The sample has more than 20,000 distinct CDR3 sequences, over 60% seen once. This clonotype showed up just a few times. From germline, CDR1 is SGHAT and CDR2 FQNNGV. This CDR3 is built from 14 residues. V lost 5 bases to trimming and J lost 7 bases; unmatched junction nucleotides: 10. Co-extraction yielded RNA and DNA from 20-30 mg of unsorted bulk tissue. The study enrolled treatment-naive patients with chronic HBV infection.

V is TRBV11-2 and J is TRBJ2-7; 8 bases are shared with TRBD1. Sequencing was done on a sample of liver tumor tissue from sampling region 1. Regarding subset: tumor region T1, superior pole. The receptor comes from a woman aged 25 to 45 with primary liver carcinoma and hepatitis B virus infection. CDR3 DNA: TGTGCCAGCAGCCTCTACCAGGGGGCAGGGGAGCAGTACTTC. Translation gives CASSLYQGAGEQYF.